This TCR beta chain came from a study of shared clonotypes between healthy human individuals. Germline lookup yields CDR1 SEHNR and CDR2 FQNEAQ (reference sequence). The CDR3 sequence is 13 residues long. V gave up 2 bases and J gave up 9 bases, with 14 bases separating them. CD4+ cells were split into CD45RA+ naive and CD45RA-negative memory subsets. Only in-frame clones appear in the TCRdb table, and some are missing; sequencing was by immunoSEQ multiplex PCR. The sample has a few million clones, 80% to 95% seen once. Study-wide points: Estimated richness was generally greater in naive than memory subsets.

On this clone: What it binds is unknown.

Sequencing input: naive CD4+ T cells from PBMCs. As for subset: CD45RA+ positively selected. The TCR comes from a man between 18 and 35 years old in good health. Some clones in this sample may be carry-over from other donors' samples. V is TRBV7-9 and J is TRBJ2-7; D perhaps matches TRBD1 (5 bases). The CDR3 protein is CASSLPLTGRQYF. As DNA, the CDR3 is TGTGCCAGCAGCTTACCACTTACAGGTCGGCAGTACTTC.